This T cell receptor (beta chain) is drawn from a study of brain T cells in children with intractable seizures. Only cases whose brain tissue showed the highest T cell transcript signatures were sequenced. At least one anti-epileptic drug was given before surgery. This clone was seen only once. Its antigen is undetermined. Sequenced by immunoSEQ multiplex PCR; TCRdb stores in-frame clones only, minus some. This table holds some 80,000 clones, around 90% found once. Study-level results: Patients' HCMV serostatus was unknown; virus specificity rests on CDR3 similarity alone. Clones missing pre-surgery may reflect undersampling of that blood sample.

The V gene end was trimmed by 6 bases and the J gene end by 3 bases; junction bases not matched to a gene: 5. Germline V gives CDR1 MNHEY, CDR2 SVGAGI. This CDR3 has 14 residues. This chain uses TRBV6-5 with TRBJ2-7, with 10 bases fitting TRBD1. This clonotype originated in a girl aged 2-10 years with Rasmussen encephalitis and intractable seizures. The sample in question was peripheral blood, obtained at surgery. CDR3 protein: CASSADRGVYEQYF. Here the CDR3 DNA reads TGTGCCAGCAGCGCGGACAGGGGGGTCTACGAGCAGTACTTC.